This record concerns one TCR beta chain sequence. The antigen is unknown. This same CDR3 is encoded by further DNA sequences in the sample. The CDR3 is 12 amino acids. Germline-derived CDR1 and CDR2 are SQVTM and ANQGSEA. Trimming shortened V by 0 bases and J by 2 bases, and 5 bases separated the two germline ends. This sample is part of a study of CD8+ T cells in alopecia areata. Reverse transcribed after extraction, RNA yielded cDNA as the sequencing template. TCRdb keeps only in-frame clones here, not all; method: immunoSEQ multiplex PCR. In the table there are approximately 180,000 clones, around 64% of which are singletons. The study, taken as a whole, reports: Relative to normal scalp, lesional scalp, especially alopecia totalis/universalis, showed higher clonality.

The clonotype originates from a human donor with alopecia areata. The chain combines TRBV29-1 with TRBJ2-7, with D uncertain. The material sequenced was CD8+ T cells sorted from blood, taken at week 0. CDR3 protein: CSVEDGTYEQYF. The CDR3 DNA follows: TGCAGCGTTGAAGACGGAACCTACGAGCAGTACTTC.